The 31 T cell receptor beta chains in this list originate from one sample, sequenced in a study of shared clonotypes between healthy human individuals. Produced via immunoSEQ multiplex PCR; TCRdb's table is partial and in-frame only. The sample carries 850,000 to 1,200,000 clones, about three quarters recorded once. The sample taken for sequencing was memory CD4+ T cells sorted from blood. The subset denotes: CD45RA-negative fraction. The receptor set was obtained from a man younger than 30 in good health.

J is TRBJ2-2 and V is TRBV2; perhaps TRBD2 as D (6 bases). Germline-derived CDR1 and CDR2 are SNHLY and FYNNEI. Trimming removed 2 bases at V and 4 bases at J, with 14 bases between. This CDR3 comprises 16 residues. The CDR3 reads CASSERGGSGTGELFF. CDR3 DNA sequence: TGTGCCAGCAGTGAAAGGGGAGGTTCGGGCACCGGGGAGCTGTTTTTT.

The rearrangement uses TRBV6-6 and TRBJ1-5; possible D gene TRBD1, 6 bases. The CDR3 sequence is 14 residues long. V lost 5 bases to trimming and J lost 2 bases, with 10 bases between them. Per the germline V gene, CDR1 is MNHNY and CDR2 is SVGAGI (reference sequence). CDR3 in DNA: TGTGCCAGCAGTCGGACAGACGGCAATCAGCCCCAGCATTTT. Protein: CASSRTDGNQPQHF.

This sequence joins TRBV9 and TRBJ2-2, with 8 bases lining up with TRBD2. This CDR3 spans 18 amino acids. V lost 0 bases, J lost 0 bases, and 7 bases stayed unmatched. Per germline, CDR1 SGDLS and CDR2 YYNGEE. The CDR3 reads CASSVGSGNLANTGELFF. The CDR3 DNA sequence: TGTGCCAGCAGCGTAGGTAGCGGGAATCTCGCGAACACCGGGGAGCTGTTTTTT.

The rearrangement links TRBV23-1 to TRBJ1-2, with D perhaps TRBD1 (6 bases). TRBV23-1 is an ORF; its function is uncertain. V was shortened by 3 bases and J by 6 bases, with 20 bases between the two germline ends. The CDR3 extends over 16 amino acids. The DNA of the CDR3 is TGCGCCAGCAGTCATCGCTTATTGGGGGCGAGAGATGGCTACACCTTC. It encodes CASSHRLLGARDGYTF.

This clone was detected only once. This chain joins TRBV5-1 and TRBJ2-5; D may be TRBD1 (6 bases). CDR1 is SGHRS, CDR2 YFSETQ, per germline. This CDR3 region has 16 residues. The ends were cut back, 0 bases at V and 2 bases at J, with 14 bases in the middle. CDR3 sequence (DNA): TGCGCCAGCAGCTTGGTAGGGCAGGGGACACAAGAGACCCAGTACTTC. Amino acids: CASSLVGQGTQETQYF.

The CDR3 bases are TGCGCCAGCAGTCGGAATAACGAGCAGTACTTC. Amino acids: CASSRNNEQYF. This chain uses TRBV5-1 with TRBJ2-7; D unresolved. Per germline, CDR1 SGHRS and CDR2 YFSETQ. V was shortened by 5 bases and J by 5 bases, with 8 bases between the two germline ends. The CDR3 spans 11 residues.

This clone showed up just once. The chain uses TRBV7-2 and TRBJ2-5; TRBD2 matches 11 bases. V shed 5 bases and J 5 bases; nucleotides not matched to a gene: 13. The CDR3 spans 17 residues. Germline V gene data show CDR1 as SGHTA and CDR2 as FQGNSA. The CDR3 sequence: CASSPGALAGGRETQYF. The CDR3 DNA follows: TGTGCCAGCAGCCCCGGTGCCCTAGCGGGAGGTCGGGAGACCCAGTACTTC.

The genes are TRBV6-6 and TRBJ2-3; 8 nucleotides agree with TRBD2. The V and J ends lost 11 bases and 8 bases, in that order; junction bases with no gene match: 15. Germline V gives CDR1 MNHNY, CDR2 SVGAGI (reference sequence). The CDR3 length is 14 residues. The chain's CDR3 is CASGGGSLTTTQYF. CDR3 sequence (DNA): TGTGCCTCCGGGGGGGGCTCGTTGACCACTACGCAGTATTTT.

This clone was observed a few times. The J gene is TRBJ1-1, the V gene TRBV30, with D perhaps matching TRBD1 (5 bases). This CDR3 comprises 12 residues. Germline V gene sequence: CDR1 GTSNPN, CDR2 SVGIG (reference sequence). V was shortened by 1 base and J by 8 bases, with 11 bases between the two germline ends. DNA for the CDR3: TGTGCCTGGAGTGCCGACAGTACCGAAGCTTTCTTT. Protein product: CAWSADSTEAFF.

The J gene is TRBJ2-2, the V gene TRBV4-3; TRBD2 aligns across 11 bases. Germline V gene data show CDR1 as LGHNA and CDR2 as YSLEER. V lost 0 bases, J lost 4 bases, and 1 base stayed unmatched. This CDR3 is built from 16 residues. As DNA, the CDR3 is TGCGCCAGCAGCCAAGAAGGGACTAGCGGCACCGGGGAGCTGTTTTTT. Its translation is CASSQEGTSGTGELFF.

V usage is TRBV6-6 and J usage is TRBJ1-1, with a tentative D call TRBD1 (5 bases). This CDR3 spans 14 amino acids. Trimming took off 7 bases at V and 1 base at J, with 13 bases between the two ends. Germline CDR1 is MNHNY and CDR2 is SVGAGI (reference sequence). CDR3: CASTRGTANTEAFF. The CDR3 nucleotides read TGTGCCAGCACTCGCGGGACGGCGAACACTGAAGCTTTCTTT.

The chain links TRBV5-1 to TRBJ2-6; a possible D gene is TRBD1 (5 bases). Germline CDR1 is SGHRS and CDR2 is YFSETQ. The CDR3 is made up of 15 amino acids. V lost 0 bases and J lost 2, with 6 bases in between. The CDR3 sequence is CASSLEGTGANVLTF. The DNA for the CDR3 is TGCGCCAGCAGCTTGGAGGGGACTGGGGCCAACGTCCTGACTTTC.

V usage is TRBV5-4 and J usage is TRBJ2-7, with 10 bases matching TRBD2. The CDR3 is made up of 14 amino acids. The V gene's germline CDR1 is SGHNT and CDR2 YYREEE (reference sequence). The ends lost 4 bases at V and 6 bases at J; junction bases unmatched: 7. This CDR3 is CASSMGLATLEQYF. The CDR3 DNA is TGTGCCAGCAGCATGGGACTAGCGACCCTCGAGCAGTACTTC. The full variable domain, in which reference TRBV5-4 and TRBJ2-7 provide the parts outside the CDR3, is ETGVTQSPTHLIKTRGQQVTLRCSSQSGHNTVSWYQQALGQGPQFIFQYYREEENGRGNFPPRFSGLQFPNYSSELNVNALELDDSALYLCASSMGLATLEQYFGPGTRLTVT.

The CDR3 protein is CASSLLGANGYTF. As DNA, the CDR3 is TGTGCCAGCAGCCTCTTGGGGGCGAATGGCTACACCTTC. This chain joins TRBV5-8 and TRBJ1-2; D may be TRBD1 (6 bases). Germline lookup yields CDR1 SGHTS and CDR2 YDEGEE. This CDR3 spans 13 amino acids. Trimming took 4 bases from V and 6 from J, leaving 13 bases between them.

The J gene is TRBJ1-2, the V gene TRBV6-1; 7 bases align to TRBD1. There are 14 residues in the CDR3. V lost 2 bases to trimming and J lost 4 bases; unmatched junction nucleotides: 4. CDR1 MNHNS and CDR2 SASEGT come from the germline V gene. The CDR3 here is CASSERGPSYGYTF. CDR3 nucleotides: TGTGCCAGCAGTGAAAGGGGGCCTTCCTATGGCTACACCTTC.

As concerns this clone: At the DNA level, this CDR3 is encoded by other sequences in the same sample as well. J is TRBJ2-7 and V is TRBV5-4, with D possibly matching TRBD1 (6 bases). This CDR3 is 13 amino acids long. V was cut by 0 bases and J by 4 bases, with 8 bases left in between. Germline V gene sequence: CDR1 SGHNT, CDR2 YYREEE (reference sequence). CDR3 nucleotides: TGTGCCAGCAGCTTGGACAGGGCGTACGAGCAGTACTTC. This translates into CASSLDRAYEQYF.

This clone has a handful of counts. The CDR3 sequence: CASSYRTGNADTQYF. For the CDR3, the DNA is TGTGCCAGCAGTTACAGGACAGGGAATGCAGATACGCAGTATTTT. J is TRBJ2-3 and V is TRBV6-5; TRBD1 matches at 8 bases. Germline CDR1 MNHEY, CDR2 SVGAGI. The trim removed 2 bases at V and 4 bases at J, leaving 5 bases unmatched. The CDR3 totals 15 residues.

Only a few counts were recorded for this clone. The chain is built from TRBV6-4 and TRBJ2-1; 7 nucleotides align to TRBD1. Germline V gene lookup returns CDR1 MRHNA and CDR2 SNTAGT. The ends lost 0 bases at V and 6 bases at J; junction bases unmatched: 11. This CDR3 spans 17 amino acids. CDR3 DNA sequence: TGTGCCAGCAGTGACTCCTCAGGGGGACCTGGGAGCAATGAGCAGTTCTTC. Its protein is CASSDSSGGPGSNEQFF.

This clone came up a few times. This chain connects TRBV5-6 to TRBJ2-4; 9 bases match TRBD1. The germline CDR1 and CDR2 sequences are SGHDT and YYEEEE. The junction had 3 bases not matched to a gene; V was cut back by 4 bases and J by 4 bases. This CDR3 is 14 amino acids long. CDR3 in DNA: TGTGCCAGCAGCGCCGGGACAGGGAAAAACATTCAGTACTTC. Amino acid sequence: CASSAGTGKNIQYF. The full variable domain, with the rest looked up from reference TRBV5-6 and TRBJ2-4, is DAGVTQSPTHLIKTRGQQVTLRCSPKSGHDTVSWYQQALGQGPQFIFQYYEEEERQRGNFPDRFSGHQFPNYSSELNVNALLLGDSALYLCASSAGTGKNIQYFGAGTRLSVL.

The J gene is TRBJ1-2, the V gene TRBV19; D not certain. The CDR3 is 14 amino acids. Germline V gene data show CDR1 as LNHDA and CDR2 as SQIVND (reference sequence). Trimming pared 6 bases from V and 0 bases from J, leaving 11 bases between. The CDR3 reads CASRRVPANYGYTF. In DNA, the CDR3 is TGTGCCAGTAGGAGAGTTCCGGCTAACTATGGCTACACCTTC.

The chain is built from TRBV6-5 and TRBJ2-1; D unclear. The CDR3 totals 10 residues. V was trimmed by 8 bases and J by 6 bases, leaving 5 bases between them. The germline V gene has CDR1 MNHEY and CDR2 SVGAGI. The CDR3: CASGLNEQFF. DNA for the CDR3: TGTGCCAGCGGCCTCAATGAGCAGTTCTTC.

The chain links TRBV7-9 to TRBJ1-4, with D uncertain. Germline CDR1 reads SEHNR; CDR2 reads FQNEAQ (reference sequence). This CDR3 spans 17 amino acids. Trimming shortened V by 5 bases and J by 0 bases, and 16 bases separated the two germline ends. The CDR3 DNA reads as TGTGCCAGCAGCCCGACTTCTCGCTCCGCAACTAATGAAAAACTGTTTTTT. This gives the protein CASSPTSRSATNEKLFF.

This clone was found a few times. The rearrangement links TRBV30 to TRBJ2-7; TRBD2 is a possible D gene (5 bases). The CDR3 is 15 residues long. V lost 4 bases and J 5 bases, leaving 21 bases between the germline ends. Germline CDR1 and CDR2: GTSNPN and SVGIG (reference sequence). CDR3 sequence (DNA): TGTGCCTGGACGGCAAGTCCCGGGAATCTCGACGAGCAGTACTTC. Its protein product is CAWTASPGNLDEQYF.

The gene calls are TRBV4-2 and TRBJ1-4; D is unclear. Per the germline V gene, CDR1 is LGHNA and CDR2 is YNFKEQ. The V gene lost 4 bases and the J gene lost 0 bases, with 9 bases spanning the gap. CDR3 length: 15 amino acids. The CDR3 loop is CASSLDTTTNEKLFF. The CDR3 DNA follows: TGTGCCAGCAGCCTTGACACGACAACTAATGAAAAACTGTTTTTT.

This sequence joins TRBV5-4 and TRBJ2-3, with D unresolved. V lost 0 bases, J lost 4 bases, and 9 bases lay in between. Germline CDR1 SGHNT, CDR2 YYREEE (reference sequence). The CDR3 contains 14 residues. This chain's CDR3 is CASSLAETPDTQYF. The CDR3 coding sequence is TGTGCCAGCAGCTTGGCAGAGACCCCAGATACGCAGTATTTT.

The V gene is TRBV9, the J gene TRBJ1-6; no clear D. Germline loops: CDR1 SGDLS, CDR2 YYNGEE. The CDR3 loop spans 18 amino acids. V lost 4 bases to trimming and J lost 5 bases, with 22 bases between them. CDR3 in DNA: TGTGCCAGCAGCCAACGACCCATCCTGAACCCTCATAATTCACCCCTCCACTTT. Its protein product is CASSQRPILNPHNSPLHF.

This chain joins TRBV14 and TRBJ1-1, with D unclear. The V gene lost 3 bases and the J gene lost 1 base, with 6 bases spanning the gap. The CDR3 is made up of 13 amino acids. The germline gives CDR1 SGHDN, CDR2 FVKESK. This CDR3 is CASSHRRNTEAFF. In nucleotides, the CDR3 is TGTGCCAGCAGCCACAGGAGGAACACTGAAGCTTTCTTT.

The rearrangement joins TRBV10-1 to TRBJ2-3; 9 bases map to TRBD2. Germline-derived CDR1 and CDR2 are WNHNN and SYGVQD (reference sequence). The V segment lost 2 bases and the J segment 6 bases; nucleotides outside the gene matches: 6. CDR3 size: 15 residues. The CDR3 bases are TGCGCCAGCAGTGAGAGGGCGGGGGGGCCCGATACGCAGTATTTT. Translation: CASSERAGGPDTQYF.

The chain's CDR3 is CASRVVRSYNEQFF. The CDR3 DNA is TGTGCCAGCAGGGTCGTAAGATCCTACAATGAGCAGTTCTTC. The chain carries TRBV6-5 and TRBJ2-1; no firm D call. Trimming took 6 bases from V and 1 from J, leaving 10 bases between them. Germline CDR1 and CDR2: MNHEY and SVGAGI. The CDR3 runs to 14 residues.

The rearrangement links TRBV28 to TRBJ1-2; D perhaps matches TRBD1 (6 bases). Germline values: CDR1 MDHEN, CDR2 SYDVKM. The CDR3 runs 14 residues. The V and J ends lost 1 base and 4 bases respectively, with 10 bases between them. The CDR3 nucleotides read TGTGCCAGCAGTTTATCAGGCAGGGGCTATGGCTACACCTTC. Translation gives CASSLSGRGYGYTF.

The chain recombines TRBV7-9 with TRBJ1-6; D not resolved. The CDR3 is made up of 15 amino acids. Germline CDR1 is SEHNR and CDR2 is FQNEAQ (reference sequence). Trimming removed 1 base from V and 3 bases from J, with 7 bases in between. Written as DNA, the CDR3 is TGTGCCAGCAGCTTAGATCTCAGCTATAATTCACCCCTCCACTTT. This translates into CASSLDLSYNSPLHF.